Listed below are T cell receptor beta chains from one sample, sequenced in a study of T-cell reconstitution after alpha-beta-depleted transplantation in children. TCRdb independently ran MiXCR on the PCR reads; one entry per CDR3 protein. Of around 580,000 distinct CDR3 sequences in the sample, about 23% are singletons; the top ten hold around 14%. The sequenced sample was PBMCs, mostly from graft donor cells, obtained 360 days after TCRalphabeta/CD19-depleted stem cell transplant. The receptors were sampled from a boy under three years old who had a stem cell transplant for acute myeloid leukemia, so the T cells may come from the graft donor. Both conserved end residues are part of each CDR3. D genes are given only for firm matches. Rows may omit the clone size; those that give it use once, few, many or a size class.

once	TRBV28	TRBJ2-1	-	TGTGCCAGCAGTTTAAGGGTTTGGGGTGAGCAGTTCTTC	CASSLRVWGEQFF
many	TRBV6-5	TRBJ2-1	TRBD2	TGTGCCAGCAGTTACGCTTCCTGGGGAGCGGGGGCAGCCAATGAGCAGTTCTTC	CASSYASWGAGAANEQFF
-	TRBV7-3	TRBJ2-7	TRBD1	TGTGCCAGCAGCCCCCCGGGACAGGTTAGCTACGAGCAGTACTTC	CASSPPGQVSYEQYF
-	TRBV6-5	TRBJ2-3	-	TGTGCCAGCAGTTACGGCACATTGGGCACAGATACGCAGTATTTT	CASSYGTLGTDTQYF
-	TRBV9	TRBJ1-4	-	TGTGCCAGCAGCGTTTCAGGCGGATCAGGAAAACTGTTTTTT	CASSVSGGSGKLFF
-	TRBV20-1	TRBJ2-5	TRBD1	TGCAGTGCTAGAGACAGGGGGCGCGTCGATGAGGAGACCCAGTACTTC	CSARDRGRVDEETQYF
-	TRBV29-1	TRBJ2-7	-	TGCAGCGTTCGACCCGGGAACGAGCAGTACTTC	CSVRPGNEQYF
-	TRBV9	TRBJ2-5	TRBD1	TGTGCCAGCAGCGCAAGGGGACAGCGTCAAGAGACCCAGTACTTC	CASSARGQRQETQYF
-	TRBV12-3/TRBV12-4	TRBJ2-4	-	TGTGCCAGCAGTCGGCCCGAGGGGCGAGCCAAAAACATTCAGTACTTC	CASSRPEGRAKNIQYF
-	TRBV20-1	TRBJ2-4	TRBD1	TGCAGTGCTAGACCGGGGACAGGGGGTAAAGACATTCAGTACTTC	CSARPGTGGKDIQYF
-	TRBV12-3/TRBV12-4	TRBJ2-7	-	TGTGCCAGCAGCTCCCGGAAGCGGACGGGCTCCTACGAGCAGTACTTC	CASSSRKRTGSYEQYF
few	TRBV12-5	TRBJ2-5	TRBD1	TGTGCTAGTGGACCCCAAGGACAGGGGGAGACCCAGTACTTC	CASGPQGQGETQYF
few	TRBV7-2	TRBJ2-1	TRBD2	TGTGCCAGCAGCACCGAATCCGGGAGGTACAATGAGCAGTTCTTC	CASSTESGRYNEQFF
-	TRBV18	TRBJ2-5	-	TGTGCCAGCTCACCACTCCCTGGGAGCGAGACCCAGTACTTC	CASSPLPGSETQYF
few	TRBV3-1	TRBJ2-1	-	TGTGCCAGCAGCCAAGAACCGCTAGCAAGAGGGTGTGAGCAGTTCTTC	CASSQEPLARGCEQFF